The present T cell receptor beta chain was sequenced within a study of T cells in Graves' hyperthyroidism and ophthalmopathy. Amplification yielded TCR beta CDR3 regions, with RNA transcripts as the source. TCR CDR3 regions were first amplified by RT-PCR with HTBI primers. TCRdb processed the multiplex PCR reads anew with MiXCR; each CDR3 protein has one entry. This sample has approximately 600,000 distinct CDR3 sequences, with around 20% found just once. The sample was blood. The TCR sequence derives from a man younger than 45 with Graves' ophthalmopathy.

The CDR3 spells CASSLAAGGEDTQYF. In DNA form, the CDR3 reads TGTGCCAGCAGCTTGGCCGCGGGAGGGGAAGATACGCAGTATTTT. The chain couples TRBV5-8 to TRBJ2-3, with 9 bases lining up with TRBD2. The CDR3 is 15 amino acids. Looked up from germline, CDR1 is SGHTS and CDR2 is YDEGEE. V was clipped by 0 bases and J by 5 bases; unmatched bases: 4.